The clone carrying this T cell receptor beta chain turned up a few times. The data were obtained in a study of blood T cell repertoires in COVID-19. Study as a whole: Acute-phase and convalescent COVID-19 samples originated in the United States, Italy and Spain. PBMCs, B-cell-depleted T cells, or T cells were the source of the cDNA or gDNA that made up the material.

The CDR3 length is 15 residues. The ends were cut back, 6 bases at V and 5 bases at J, with 16 bases in the middle. Germline V gene sequence: CDR1 SNHLY, CDR2 FYNNEI. Source study methods: Nucleated cell counts were estimated from reference gene primer amplification. Measured with immunoSEQ multiplex PCR; TCRdb has only the in-frame clones, and not every one. That table gives V, J and clone size, and the DNA gave D and trimming. The table lists over 300,000 clones, 70% to 90% of them singletons, with less than 2.5% in the top ten. This chain joins TRBV2 and TRBJ2-2; tentative D call: TRBD2 (6 bases). Sequencing input: PBMCs or T cells enriched from blood (not recorded which). The clonotype originates from a man aged 25 to 40 who had recovered from COVID-19. CDR3 bases: TGTGCCAGCAGACCCCTGCGGGGTAGAACCGGGGAGCTGTTTTTT. Translation gives CASRPLRGRTGELFF.